This is a list of T cell receptor beta chains from one sample in a study of blood T cell repertoires in COVID-19. Only in-frame clones appear in the TCRdb table, and some are missing; sequencing was by immunoSEQ multiplex PCR. Counted here are about 180,000 clones, over 80% occurring once; the ten biggest clones make up under 10%. The sequencing input was peripheral blood. The receptors originated from a woman in her seventies with COVID-19, enrolled during active disease. Both conserved end residues are part of each CDR3. The D gene is left open where the match is weak. Expanded clones get a size class; other rows say once, few or many, or leave the size out.

>TRBJ2-6|.|TRBV5-1|few
CASNPSGANVLTF
TGCGCCAGCAATCCGTCTGGGGCCAACGTCCTGACTTTC
>TRBJ2-1|.|TRBV4-3|.
CASSQDLTLVREQFF
TGCGCCAGCAGCCAAGATCTGACCCTAGTGCGGGAGCAGTTCTTC
>TRBJ2-1|TRBD2|TRBV9|once
CASSPPGGRGDEQFF
TGTGCCAGCAGCCCGCCGGGCGGGAGGGGCGATGAGCAGTTCTTC
>TRBJ1-5|.|TRBV10-3|.
CAISDRDLSNQPQHF
TGTGCCATCAGTGACAGGGATCTGAGCAATCAGCCCCAGCATTTT
>TRBJ1-1|TRBD1|TRBV6-6|once
CASKKGQGPNTEAFF
TGTGCCAGCAAAAAAGGACAGGGTCCGAACACTGAAGCTTTCTTT
>TRBJ2-7|.|TRBV5-1|.
CASSLGGLGAGEANHEQYF
TGCGCCAGCAGCTTGGGCGGTTTGGGGGCGGGAGAGGCCAACCACGAGCAGTACTTC
>TRBJ1-3|.|TRBV4-3|.
CASSQEVTQATAGNTIYF
TGCGCCAGCAGCCAAGAAGTGACCCAGGCTACGGCTGGAAACACCATATATTTT
>TRBJ2-3|.|TRBV6-5|.
CASSYSEGASTDTQYF
TGTGCCAGCAGTTACTCGGAGGGTGCTAGCACAGATACGCAGTATTTT
>TRBJ2-5|TRBD1|TRBV5-4|.
CASCRGPQETQYF
TGTGCCAGCTGCAGGGGGCCCCAAGAGACCCAGTACTTC
>TRBJ1-6|.|TRBV2|few
CASSYDLRGGSPLHF
TGTGCCAGCAGTTACGATCTCCGGGGTGGGTCACCCCTCCACTTT
>TRBJ1-1|.|TRBV29-1|.
CSVERDGDTEAFF
TGCAGCGTCGAGAGGGATGGAGACACTGAAGCTTTCTTT
>TRBJ2-5|TRBD2|TRBV3-1/TRBV3-2|.
CASSLISGLAEEETQYF
TGTGCCAGCAGCCTCATCTCGGGACTAGCGGAAGAAGAGACCCAGTACTTC
>TRBJ2-1|TRBD2|TRBV28|.
CASSLSGRGHNEQFF
TGTGCCAGCAGTTTAAGCGGGAGGGGGCACAATGAGCAGTTCTTC
>TRBJ2-6|.|TRBV6-2/TRBV6-3|.
CASSYSGANVLTF
TGTGCCAGCAGCTACTCTGGGGCCAACGTCCTGACTTTC
>TRBJ2-1|TRBD2|TRBV2|.
CASSLLADVLNEQFF
TGTGCCAGCAGTCTTCTAGCGGACGTCCTCAATGAGCAGTTCTTC
>TRBJ2-2|.|TRBV24-1|.
CAIQQGTGELFF
TGTGCCATACAACAGGGAACCGGGGAGCTGTTTTTT
>TRBJ2-1|TRBD2|TRBV24-1|.
CATSDPGTSGFYNEQFF
TGTGCCACCAGTGACCCCGGGACTAGCGGGTTTTACAATGAGCAGTTCTTC
>TRBJ2-2|TRBD1|TRBV7-3|few
CASSPSRDRGPGELFF
TGTGCCAGCAGCCCCTCCCGGGACAGGGGGCCCGGGGAGCTGTTTTTT
>TRBJ2-7|TRBD2|TRBV28|once
CASSLPGLAGVDEQYF
TGTGCCAGCAGTTTACCGGGACTAGCGGGGGTCGACGAGCAGTACTTC
>TRBJ1-2|.|TRBV19|.
CASTRFSTGNYGYTF
TGTGCCAGTACCCGCTTCTCGACGGGGAACTATGGCTACACCTTC
>TRBJ1-1|.|TRBV7-9|.
CASSPGMNTEAFF
TGTGCCAGCAGCCCAGGGATGAACACTGAAGCTTTCTTT
>TRBJ2-2|TRBD1|TRBV18|few
CASSRSGTGLNTGELFF
TGTGCCAGCTCGCGCTCTGGGACAGGACTGAACACCGGGGAGCTGTTTTTT
>TRBJ2-3|TRBD1|TRBV24-1|.
CATSDLTGGANTQYF
TGTGCCACCAGTGACCTCACAGGGGGCGCAAATACGCAGTATTTT
>TRBJ2-2|TRBD1|TRBV4-2|.
CASSRGGQGGTGELFF
TGTGCCAGCAGCCGCGGGGGACAGGGCGGCACCGGGGAGCTGTTTTTT
>TRBJ2-7|TRBD2|TRBV6-6|.
CASSDPAGDYEQYF
TGTGCCAGCAGTGACCCAGCGGGGGACTACGAGCAGTACTTC
>TRBJ1-2|TRBD1|TRBV5-6|.
CASSLTGVGYGYTF
TGTGCCAGCAGCTTGACAGGGGTAGGCTATGGCTACACCTTC
>TRBJ1-2|.|TRBV5-1|.
CASSLALGAGYGYTF
TGCGCCAGCAGCTTGGCCCTGGGGGCCGGTTATGGCTACACCTTC
>TRBJ2-1|TRBD2|TRBV24-1|once
CATSEITGGNEQFF
TGTGCCACCAGTGAAATCACGGGGGGGAATGAGCAGTTCTTC
>TRBJ2-3|TRBD1|TRBV5-1|.
CASSPGQNTDTQYF
TGCGCCAGCAGCCCGGGACAGAACACAGATACGCAGTATTTT
>TRBJ1-2|.|TRBV5-3|few
CARSLTDYGYTF
TGTGCCAGAAGCTTGACGGACTATGGCTACACCTTC
>TRBJ2-3|.|TRBV11-2|once
CASSKKEDTQYF
TGTGCCAGCAGCAAGAAAGAGGATACGCAGTATTTT
>TRBJ2-5|TRBD2|TRBV2|.
CASTPRAGGLAETQYF
TGTGCCAGCACGCCTAGGGCGGGAGGGTTGGCAGAGACCCAGTACTTC
>TRBJ2-3|TRBD2|TRBV14|.
CASSQEGLAGGRSTDTQYF
TGTGCCAGCAGCCAAGAAGGGCTAGCGGGAGGCCGTAGCACAGATACGCAGTATTTT
>TRBJ2-4|TRBD2|TRBV4-2|.
CASSRSLSGSNPLAKNIQYF
TGTGCCAGCAGCCGAAGCCTTAGCGGGAGTAATCCTCTAGCCAAAAACATTCAGTACTTC
>TRBJ2-3|TRBD1|TRBV9|.
CASSPQPTGGGGNTQYF
TGTGCCAGCAGCCCCCAACCGACAGGGGGAGGAGGAAATACGCAGTATTTT
>TRBJ2-3|TRBD2|TRBV3-1/TRBV3-2|.
CASSQGLGIPRDTQYF
TGTGCCAGCAGCCAGGGACTAGGGATCCCGAGGGATACGCAGTATTTT
>TRBJ2-3|.|TRBV24-1|.
CATSDLSRTDTQYF
TGTGCCACCAGTGATTTGTCCAGGACAGATACGCAGTATTTT
>TRBJ2-7|TRBD2|TRBV6-2/TRBV6-3|.
CASSRGGREAPNF
TGTGCCAGCAGCCGCGGGGGGCGGGAGGCCCCCAACTTC
>TRBJ1-4|.|TRBV6-2/TRBV6-3|once
CASSTGRATNEKLFF
TGTGCCAGCAGTACCGGGCGGGCAACTAATGAAAAACTGTTTTTT
>TRBJ2-1|TRBD2|TRBV2|.
CASRAGTSGRIGEQFF
TGTGCCAGCAGGGCCGGGACTAGCGGGAGGATAGGTGAGCAGTTCTTC
>TRBJ1-5|.|TRBV24-1|.
CATSEQYSNQPQHF
TGTGCCACCAGTGAACAGTATAGCAATCAGCCCCAGCATTTT
>TRBJ2-1|TRBD2|TRBV28|.
CASSSGGLGDNEQFF
TGTGCCAGCAGTTCGGGAGGTTTGGGAGACAATGAGCAGTTCTTC
>TRBJ2-1|.|TRBV6-6|few
CASSPLTGGNEQFF
TGTGCCAGCAGTCCCCTGACCGGAGGAAATGAGCAGTTCTTC
>TRBJ2-1|.|TRBV28|.
CASRPFSSSYNEQFF
TGTGCCAGCAGGCCTTTTTCTAGCTCCTACAATGAGCAGTTCTTC
>TRBJ2-2|.|TRBV27|.
CASSSPRGTLTGELFF
TGTGCCAGCAGTTCTCCCCGGGGGACCTTGACCGGGGAGCTGTTTTTT
>TRBJ2-7|.|TRBV19|few
CASSPTPATGYEQYF
TGTGCCAGCAGTCCCACCCCAGCGACCGGCTACGAGCAGTACTTC
>TRBJ1-1|TRBD1|TRBV5-1|.
CASSLGPTGGYNTEAFF
TGCGCCAGCAGCTTGGGGCCTACAGGGGGCTACAACACTGAAGCTTTCTTT